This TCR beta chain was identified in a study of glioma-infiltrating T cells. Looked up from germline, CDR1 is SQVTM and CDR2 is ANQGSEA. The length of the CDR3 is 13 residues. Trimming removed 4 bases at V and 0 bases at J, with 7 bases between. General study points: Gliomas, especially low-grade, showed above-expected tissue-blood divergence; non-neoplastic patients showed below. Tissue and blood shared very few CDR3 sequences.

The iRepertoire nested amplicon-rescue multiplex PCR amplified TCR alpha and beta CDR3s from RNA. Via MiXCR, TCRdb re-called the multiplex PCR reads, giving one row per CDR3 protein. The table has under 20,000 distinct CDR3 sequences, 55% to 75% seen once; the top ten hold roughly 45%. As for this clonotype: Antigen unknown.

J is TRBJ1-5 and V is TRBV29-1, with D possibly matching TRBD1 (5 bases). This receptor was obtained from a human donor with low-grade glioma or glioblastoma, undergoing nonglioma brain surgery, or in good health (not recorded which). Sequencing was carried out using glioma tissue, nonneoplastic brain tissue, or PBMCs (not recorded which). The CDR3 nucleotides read TGCAGCGTTGCGGGGGATAGCAATCAGCCCCAGCATTTT. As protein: CSVAGDSNQPQHF. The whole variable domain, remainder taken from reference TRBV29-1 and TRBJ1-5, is SAVISQKPSRDICQRGTSLTIQCQVDSQVTMMFWYRQQPGQSLTLIATANQGSEATYESGFVIDKFPISRPNLTFSTLTVSNMSPEDSSIYLCSVAGDSNQPQHFGDGTRLSIL.